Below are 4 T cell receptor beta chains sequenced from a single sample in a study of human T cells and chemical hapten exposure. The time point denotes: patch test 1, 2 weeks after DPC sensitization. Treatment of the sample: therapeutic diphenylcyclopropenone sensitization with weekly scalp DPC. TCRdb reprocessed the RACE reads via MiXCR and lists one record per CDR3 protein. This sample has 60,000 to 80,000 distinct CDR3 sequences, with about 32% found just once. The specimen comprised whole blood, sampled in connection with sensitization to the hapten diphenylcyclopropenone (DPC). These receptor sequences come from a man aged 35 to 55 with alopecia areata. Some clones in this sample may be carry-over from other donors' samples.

DNA of the CDR3: TGTGCCAGCAGCAAATGGGGGTTGACACCCAGCTCCTACAATGAGCAGTTCTTC. Translation gives CASSKWGLTPSSYNEQFF. This sequence joins TRBV21-1 and TRBJ2-1; the table's D call of TRBD1 was not tested on the DNA. TRBV21-1 is a pseudogene segment. The CDR3 is 18 amino acids.

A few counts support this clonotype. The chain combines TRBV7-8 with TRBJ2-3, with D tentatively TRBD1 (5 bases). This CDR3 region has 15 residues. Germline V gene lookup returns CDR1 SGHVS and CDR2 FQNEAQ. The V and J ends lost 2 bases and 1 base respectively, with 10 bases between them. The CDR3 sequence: CASSLSSGRTDTQYF. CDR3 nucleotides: TGTGCCAGCAGCTTATCTTCAGGGCGCACAGATACGCAGTATTTT.

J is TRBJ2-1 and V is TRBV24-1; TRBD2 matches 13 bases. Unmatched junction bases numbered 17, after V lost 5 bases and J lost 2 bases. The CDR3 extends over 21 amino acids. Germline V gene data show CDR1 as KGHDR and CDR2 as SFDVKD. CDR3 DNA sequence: TGTGCCACCAGTGTCCGACCGGGACTAGCGGGGAAGCAGAGGACCTACAATGAGCAGTTCTTC. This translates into CATSVRPGLAGKQRTYNEQFF.

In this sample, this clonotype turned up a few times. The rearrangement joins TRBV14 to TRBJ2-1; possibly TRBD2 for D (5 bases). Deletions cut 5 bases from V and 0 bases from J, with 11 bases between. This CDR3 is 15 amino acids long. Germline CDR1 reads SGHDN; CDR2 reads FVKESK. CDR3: CASSVTDFSYNEQFF. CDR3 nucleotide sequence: TGTGCCAGCAGCGTAACGGACTTCTCCTACAATGAGCAGTTCTTC.